Below, one T cell receptor beta chain is given with its context. Germline values: CDR1 MNHEY, CDR2 SVGAGI. J was trimmed by 2 bases and V by 4 bases; bases with no gene match: 10. The CDR3 has 16 amino acids. The data derive from a study of cytomegalovirus exposure and HLA in healthy donors. With 60 Vbeta and 13 Jbeta primers, the PCR was carried out. TCRdb's copy holds only in-frame clones and misses some; the assay was immunoSEQ multiplex PCR. Among some 150,000 clones listed, 76% were seen once. The origin of this receptor is a female donor in good health and CMV-seropositive. The sequenced sample consisted of PBMCs. The V and J genes are TRBV6-5 and TRBJ2-7; 8 nucleotides align to TRBD2. CDR3 DNA sequence: TGTGCCAGCAGTTCCCCCGCTTCCGGGAGGGCCTACGAGCAGTACTTC. Translated: CASSSPASGRAYEQYF.